The 2 T cell receptor beta chains reported below all come from one sample, sequenced in a study of post-analysis software for immune sequencing data. No antigen has been assigned to these receptors. Whole-study findings and limits: Five or six TRBV segments were significantly more frequent in patients than in controls. TRBV5-6, TRBV5-1 and TRBV20-1 were among these segments.

Presence of unique molecular identifiers characterized the TCR beta cDNA libraries. Via MiXCR, TCRdb re-called the PCR reads, giving one row per CDR3 protein. Counted here are 650,000 to 850,000 distinct CDR3 sequences, around 46% occurring once; the ten biggest clones make up just under 5%. The sequenced material came from blood. The source is a girl between 10 and 17 years old with multiple sclerosis.

The V call is TRBV7-3, the J call TRBJ2-1, with a possible D match to TRBD2 (5 bases). Per the germline V gene, CDR1 is SGHTA and CDR2 is FQGTGA. CDR3 length: 13 amino acids. Trimming took 10 bases from V and 10 from J, leaving 20 bases between them. The CDR3 DNA sequence: TGTGCCAACGGGCGGGCTCGTGCAGGCGAGCAGTTCTTC. Translating gives CANGRARAGEQFF.

This clonotype was counted only a few times. The chain links TRBV5-1 to TRBJ2-5; 10 positions match TRBD2. With 0 bases clipped from V and 4 bases from J, the junction kept 6 bases outside the gene matches. CDR1 and CDR2 (germline): SGHRS, YFSETQ. The CDR3 loop spans 16 amino acids. This chain's CDR3 is CASSLEASGRGETQYF. CDR3 nucleotide sequence: TGCGCCAGCAGCTTGGAGGCTAGCGGGAGAGGAGAGACCCAGTACTTC.